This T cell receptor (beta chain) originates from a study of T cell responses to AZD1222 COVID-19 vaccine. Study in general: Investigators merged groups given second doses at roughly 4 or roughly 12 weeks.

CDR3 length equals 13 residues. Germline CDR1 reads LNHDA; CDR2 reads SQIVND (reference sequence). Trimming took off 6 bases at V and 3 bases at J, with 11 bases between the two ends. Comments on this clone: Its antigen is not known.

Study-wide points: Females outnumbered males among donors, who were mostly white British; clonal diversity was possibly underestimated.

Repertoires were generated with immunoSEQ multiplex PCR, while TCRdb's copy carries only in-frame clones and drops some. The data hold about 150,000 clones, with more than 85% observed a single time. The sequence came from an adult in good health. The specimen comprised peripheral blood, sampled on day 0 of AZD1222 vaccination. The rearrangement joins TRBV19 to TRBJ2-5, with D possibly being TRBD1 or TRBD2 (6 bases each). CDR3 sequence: CASREGEKETQYF. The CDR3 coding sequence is TGTGCCAGTAGGGAGGGGGAGAAAGAGACCCAGTACTTC.